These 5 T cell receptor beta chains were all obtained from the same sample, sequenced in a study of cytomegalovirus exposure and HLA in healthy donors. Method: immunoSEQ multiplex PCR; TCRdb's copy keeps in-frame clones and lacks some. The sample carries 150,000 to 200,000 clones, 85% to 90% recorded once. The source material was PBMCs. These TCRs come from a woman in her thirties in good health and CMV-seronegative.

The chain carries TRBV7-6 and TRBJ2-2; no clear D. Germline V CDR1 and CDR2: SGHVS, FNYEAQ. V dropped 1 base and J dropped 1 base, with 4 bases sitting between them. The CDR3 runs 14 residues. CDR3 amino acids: CASSLVRNTGELFF. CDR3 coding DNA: TGTGCCAGCAGCTTAGTTAGGAACACCGGGGAGCTGTTTTTT.

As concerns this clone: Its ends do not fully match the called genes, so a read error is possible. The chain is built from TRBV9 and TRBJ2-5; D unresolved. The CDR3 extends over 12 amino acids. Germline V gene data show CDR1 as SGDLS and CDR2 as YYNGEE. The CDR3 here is CASNGLEEAQYF. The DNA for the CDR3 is TGTGCCAGTAATGGGTTGGAAGAGGCCCAGTACTTC.

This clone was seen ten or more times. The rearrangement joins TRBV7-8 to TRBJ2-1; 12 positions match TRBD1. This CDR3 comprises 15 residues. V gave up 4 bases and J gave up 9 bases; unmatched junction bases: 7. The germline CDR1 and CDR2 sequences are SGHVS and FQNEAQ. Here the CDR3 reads CASSWGQGAPSEQFF. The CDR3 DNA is TGTGCCAGCAGCTGGGGACAGGGGGCTCCCAGTGAGCAGTTCTTC.

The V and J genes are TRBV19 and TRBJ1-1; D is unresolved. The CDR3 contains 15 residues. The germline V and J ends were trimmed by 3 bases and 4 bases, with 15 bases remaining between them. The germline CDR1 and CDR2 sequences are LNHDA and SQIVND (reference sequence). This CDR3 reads CASSIGSSRGTEAFF. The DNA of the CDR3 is TGTGCCAGTAGTATTGGAAGCTCCCGGGGCACTGAAGCTTTCTTT.

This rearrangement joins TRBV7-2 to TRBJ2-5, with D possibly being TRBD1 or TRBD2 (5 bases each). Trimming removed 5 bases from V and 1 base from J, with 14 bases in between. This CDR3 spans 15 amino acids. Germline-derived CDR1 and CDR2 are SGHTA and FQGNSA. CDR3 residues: CASSPSSRGQETQYF. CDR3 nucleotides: TGTGCCAGCAGCCCCTCGTCGAGGGGCCAAGAGACCCAGTACTTC.